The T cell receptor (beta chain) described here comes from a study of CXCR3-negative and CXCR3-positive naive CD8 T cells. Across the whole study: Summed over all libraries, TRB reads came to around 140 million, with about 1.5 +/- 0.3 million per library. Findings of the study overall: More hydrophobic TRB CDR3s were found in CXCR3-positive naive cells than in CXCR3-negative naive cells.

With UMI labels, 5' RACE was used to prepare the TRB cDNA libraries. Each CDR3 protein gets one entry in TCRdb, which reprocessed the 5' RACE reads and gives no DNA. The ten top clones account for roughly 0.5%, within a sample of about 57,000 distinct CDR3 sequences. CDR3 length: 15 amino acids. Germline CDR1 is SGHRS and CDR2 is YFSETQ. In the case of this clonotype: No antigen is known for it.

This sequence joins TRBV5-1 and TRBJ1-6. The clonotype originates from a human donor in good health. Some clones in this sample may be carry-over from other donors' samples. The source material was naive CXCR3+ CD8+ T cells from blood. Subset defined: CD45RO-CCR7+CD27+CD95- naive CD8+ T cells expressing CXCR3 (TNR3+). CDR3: CASSLDSYYNSPLHF.